This TCR beta chain was recorded in a study of T cell responses to AZD1222 COVID-19 vaccine. Study findings and constraints: Regions left unmutated in variants are reportedly the target of nearly half of spike-specific TCRs. Only a handful of AZD1222 recipients were seropositive at baseline.

CDR1 SGHDT and CDR2 YYEEEE come from the germline V gene. This CDR3 contains 17 residues. Trimming took 0 bases from V and 5 from J, leaving 18 bases between them. Clones were read by immunoSEQ multiplex PCR, and TCRdb kept only the in-frame ones, dropping some. The sample has about 170,000 clones, about nine tenths seen once. This clone was detected once. Its antigen is not known. The chain employs TRBV5-6 and TRBJ2-1; weak D call: TRBD1 (5 bases). The source is an adult in good health. The material sequenced was peripheral blood, taken on day 0 of AZD1222 vaccination. CDR3 protein: CASSLGQLGALNNEQFF. The CDR3 region has the DNA TGTGCCAGCAGCTTGGGTCAGTTAGGGGCCCTGAACAATGAGCAGTTCTTC.